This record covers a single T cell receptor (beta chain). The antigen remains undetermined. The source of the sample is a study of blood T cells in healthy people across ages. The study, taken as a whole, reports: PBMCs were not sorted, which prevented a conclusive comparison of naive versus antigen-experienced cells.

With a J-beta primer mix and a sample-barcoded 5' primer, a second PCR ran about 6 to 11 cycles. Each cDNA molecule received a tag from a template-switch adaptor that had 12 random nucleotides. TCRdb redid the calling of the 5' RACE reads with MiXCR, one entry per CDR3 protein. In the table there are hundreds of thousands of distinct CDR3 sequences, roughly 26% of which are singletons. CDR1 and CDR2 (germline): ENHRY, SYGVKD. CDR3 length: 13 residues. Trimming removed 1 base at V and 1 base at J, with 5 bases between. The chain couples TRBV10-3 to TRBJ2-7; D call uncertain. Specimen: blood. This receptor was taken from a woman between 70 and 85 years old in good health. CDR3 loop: CAISELQSYEQYF. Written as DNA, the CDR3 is TGTGCCATCAGTGAGTTGCAATCCTACGAGCAGTACTTC.